One and the same sample provided the 25 T cell receptor beta chains below, sequenced in a study of T cell repertoires in cytomegalovirus infection. TCRdb re-called the reads with MiXCR, one entry per CDR3 protein. The sample gives hundreds of thousands of distinct CDR3 sequences, under 55% of which show up once; roughly two fifths is in the top ten. Antigens for these TCRs are unknown. The material sequenced was cultured PBMCs, taken from culture after CMV antigen stimulation. The receptors originated from a human donor in good health (CMV status not recorded). Some clones in this sample may be carry-over from other donors' samples.

The rearrangement uses TRBV6-2 or TRBV6-3 and TRBJ2-3; D remains unclear. CDR3 length: 13 amino acids. V was clipped by 0 bases and J by 4 bases, with 5 bases between them. Germline V gene data show CDR1 as MNHEY and CDR2 as SVGEGT. The CDR3 bases are TGTGCCAGCAGTTACTCTTCAGCAGATACGCAGTATTTT. This sequence encodes CASSYSSADTQYF.

This clonotype has just a few counts. J is TRBJ1-6 and V is TRBV6-6; possible D gene TRBD1, 6 bases. CDR1 and CDR2 (germline): MNHNY, SVGAGI (reference sequence). Between the trimmed V and J ends, which lost 2 bases and 6 bases, there was a span of 11 bases. The CDR3 runs to 15 residues. CDR3 protein: CASSYRGVVNSPLHF. CDR3 in DNA: TGTGCCAGCAGTTACAGGGGGGTAGTTAATTCACCCCTCCACTTT.

This chain joins TRBV2 and TRBJ2-3; D unclear. Germline V gene sequence: CDR1 SNHLY, CDR2 FYNNEI. CDR3 length: 12 residues. Deletions cut 7 bases from V and 2 bases from J, with 7 bases between. This CDR3 reads CASTPYTDTQYF. The CDR3 DNA follows: TGTGCCAGCACGCCTTACACAGATACGCAGTATTTT.

The gene calls are TRBV6-8 and TRBJ2-7, with 9 bases that match TRBD2. V gave up 2 bases and J gave up 2 bases; unmatched junction bases: 7. From germline, CDR1 is MNHGY and CDR2 SAAAGT. The CDR3 loop spans 16 amino acids. CDR3 residues: CASSYGPSGTAYEQYF. The CDR3 region has the DNA TGTGCCAGCAGTTACGGGCCTAGCGGGACAGCCTACGAGCAGTACTTC.

This chain connects TRBV7-2 to TRBJ2-1; 10 bases match TRBD2. The CDR3 is 15 residues long. The germline gives CDR1 SGHTA, CDR2 FQGNSA. The trim removed 2 bases at V and 12 bases at J, leaving 10 bases unmatched. In DNA, the CDR3 is TGTGCCAGCAGCTTATACATTCCTAGCGGGAGAGCGCAGTTCTTC. It codes for CASSLYIPSGRAQFF.

CDR3 loop: CASSFGRGRVDTEAFF. DNA of the CDR3: TGTGCCAGCAGTTTTGGGAGGGGGCGCGTGGACACTGAAGCTTTCTTT. The genes are TRBV12-3 or TRBV12-4 and TRBJ1-1; the match to TRBD1 covers 7 bases. This CDR3 region has 16 residues. V gave up 3 bases and J gave up 3 bases; unmatched junction bases: 10.

This clonotype was found a few times. The chain joins TRBV6-2 or TRBV6-3 to TRBJ2-7; TRBD2 agrees at 15 bases. CDR3 length: 17 amino acids. With 2 bases clipped from V and 5 bases from J, the junction kept 7 bases outside the gene matches. Germline lookup yields CDR1 MNHEY and CDR2 SVGEGT. CDR3 region: CASSYPGLAGGRHEQYF. The CDR3 region has the DNA TGTGCCAGCAGTTACCCCGGACTAGCGGGAGGGAGGCACGAGCAGTACTTC.

The chain is built from TRBV10-2 and TRBJ2-5; D may be TRBD1 (6 bases). Germline-derived CDR1 and CDR2 are WSHSY and SAAADI. V dropped 11 bases and J dropped 4 bases, with 17 bases sitting between them. The CDR3 totals 13 residues. CDR3 nucleotide sequence: TGCGCCTCCTCCCGAGGGGGTGCAGAGACCCAGTACTTC. Translation: CASSRGGAETQYF.

The V gene is TRBV6-8, the J gene TRBJ1-3; D remains ambiguous. The germline V gene encodes CDR1 MNHGY and CDR2 SAAAGT. V gave up 7 bases and J gave up 0 bases, with 10 bases separating them. The CDR3 totals 14 residues. The CDR3 sequence is CASTNRDSGNTIYF. Written as DNA, the CDR3 is TGTGCCAGCACCAACCGGGACTCTGGAAACACCATATATTTT.

The chain carries TRBV7-6 and TRBJ2-7, with 8 bases aligning to TRBD1. The CDR3 has 15 residues. Trimming removed 2 bases from V and 2 bases from J; junction bases left unmatched: 5. CDR1 is SGHVS and CDR2 is FNYEAQ in the germline V gene. This CDR3 is CASSLYTGGTYEQYF. CDR3 nucleotide sequence: TGTGCCAGCAGCTTATATACAGGGGGAACCTACGAGCAGTACTTC.

The chain couples TRBV6-1 to TRBJ2-2, with 13 bases lining up with TRBD2. From germline, CDR1 is MNHNS and CDR2 SASEGT. The trim removed 4 bases at V and 8 bases at J, leaving 4 bases unmatched. There are 15 residues in the CDR3. The CDR3 loop reads CASSVTSGGIGELFF. Written as DNA, the CDR3 is TGTGCCAGCAGTGTGACTAGCGGGGGGATTGGGGAGCTGTTTTTT.

The V and J genes are TRBV6-8 and TRBJ1-2; D is unresolved. Trimming took 5 bases from V and 2 from J, leaving 15 bases between them. The CDR3 totals 15 residues. Germline V gene data show CDR1 as MNHGY and CDR2 as SAAAGT. CDR3 sequence reads: CASSVSGLLNYGYTF. The CDR3 DNA reads TGTGCCAGCAGTGTCTCCGGGCTTCTCAACTATGGCTACACCTTC.

This clonotype was found a few times. The chain is built from TRBV28 and TRBJ1-5; 7 positions agree with TRBD1. V lost 5 bases, J lost 4 bases, and 8 bases stayed unmatched. This CDR3 is built from 15 residues. Germline loops: CDR1 MDHEN, CDR2 SYDVKM. The DNA for the CDR3 is TGTGCCAGCAGTGCGCCGGGACAGCAAAATCAGCCCCAGCATTTT. Residues: CASSAPGQQNQPQHF.

This clonotype was observed a handful of times. The genes are TRBV6-5 and TRBJ2-1; 7 nucleotides match TRBD2. This CDR3 contains 14 residues. The germline V gene encodes CDR1 MNHEY and CDR2 SVGAGI. Trimming took 2 bases from V and 8 from J; bases not matched to a gene: 6. The CDR3 here is CASSYREARDEQFF. The CDR3 DNA reads as TGTGCCAGCAGTTACCGGGAGGCTCGGGATGAGCAGTTCTTC.

This clonotype was picked up a small number of times. The V gene is TRBV6-5, the J gene TRBJ2-5, with D perhaps matching TRBD1 (5 bases). The germline CDR1 and CDR2 sequences are MNHEY and SVGAGI. The CDR3 covers 13 residues. V lost 6 bases and J 1 base, leaving 9 bases between the germline ends. The CDR3 is CASRTTVQETQYF. As DNA, the CDR3 is TGTGCCAGCAGAACGACAGTCCAAGAGACCCAGTACTTC.

This clonotype was counted once. The rearrangement links TRBV7-1 to TRBJ1-1; D is unclear. TRBV7-1 is recorded as an ORF, its role being uncertain. The V gene lost 6 bases and the J gene lost 4 bases, with 15 bases spanning the gap. There are 14 residues in the CDR3. In DNA, the CDR3 is TGTGCCAGCAGGCCTGGGATTTCCCCCACTGAAGCTTTCTTT. As protein: CASRPGISPTEAFF.

V gene TRBV11-2 combines with J gene TRBJ2-7; D remains unclear. Germline values: CDR1 SGHAT, CDR2 FQNNGV. The CDR3 runs 16 residues. The V and J ends lost 0 bases and 5 bases respectively, with 17 bases between them. The CDR3 region has the DNA TGTGCCAGCAGCTTAGATCTGACGGATAGGTGGGACGAGCAGTACTTC. Amino acid sequence: CASSLDLTDRWDEQYF.

This clonotype was recorded a few times. The J gene is TRBJ2-5, the V gene TRBV11-2, with 15 bases aligning to TRBD2. The V and J ends lost 5 bases and 4 bases, in that order; junction bases with no gene match: 11. Germline loops: CDR1 SGHAT, CDR2 FQNNGV. This CDR3 has 18 residues. This CDR3 reads CASSEGLAGGPWRETQYF. CDR3 sequence (DNA): TGTGCCAGCAGCGAGGGACTAGCGGGAGGCCCGTGGAGAGAGACCCAGTACTTC.

This clonotype was recorded only once. The genes are TRBV6-1 and TRBJ2-3; D may match TRBD1 or TRBD2 (5 bases each). V was shortened by 6 bases and J by 3 bases, with 16 bases between the two germline ends. CDR1 and CDR2 from the germline V gene are MNHNS and SASEGT. This CDR3 has 15 residues. The DNA for the CDR3 is TGTGCCAGCAGCAAGACGGGGCAGGATACAGATACGCAGTATTTT. Residues: CASSKTGQDTDTQYF.

This clonotype was found a few times. V gene TRBV7-2 combines with J gene TRBJ2-7, with TRBD1 matching 8 bases. This CDR3 comprises 17 residues. Germline-derived CDR1 and CDR2 are SGHTA and FQGNSA. After removal of 0 bases from V and 2 bases from J, the junction contained 9 bases not matched to a gene. The CDR3 DNA follows: TGTGCCAGCAGCTTAGCGCTAATGGGACAGGCCCCCTACGAGCAGTACTTC. This translates into CASSLALMGQAPYEQYF. The whole variable domain, remainder taken from reference TRBV7-2 and TRBJ2-7, is GAGVSQSPSNKVTEKGKDVELRCDPISGHTALYWYRQSLGQGLEFLIYFQGNSAPDKSGLPSDRFSAERTGGSVSTLTIQRTQQEDSAVYLCASSLALMGQAPYEQYFGPGTRLTVT.

This clonotype was observed a few times. The chain carries TRBV18 and TRBJ2-7; TRBD1 or TRBD2 may be the D gene (5 bases each). This CDR3 has 13 amino acids. The germline V gene has CDR1 KGHSH and CDR2 LQKENI. Trimming left V 3 bases short and J 5 bases short, with 11 bases between. CDR3 bases: TGTGCCAGCTCACCCGGGACCCCCAACGAGCAGTACTTC. This sequence encodes CASSPGTPNEQYF.

This clonotype was detected only a few times. V usage is TRBV7-8 and J usage is TRBJ1-2; tentative D call: TRBD1 (5 bases). The length of the CDR3 is 14 residues. V gave up 5 bases and J gave up 0 bases, with 10 bases separating them. Germline V CDR1 and CDR2: SGHVS, FQNEAQ. The CDR3 region is CASSMGRANYGYTF. The CDR3 region has the DNA TGTGCCAGCAGCATGGGACGGGCTAACTATGGCTACACCTTC.

V is TRBV10-3 and J is TRBJ2-1, with D possibly TRBD1 on 5 matching bases. V shed 4 bases and J shed 5 bases, with 18 bases lying between them. The CDR3 has 16 residues. Germline lookup yields CDR1 ENHRY and CDR2 SYGVKD. The CDR3 region has the DNA TGTGCCATCAGTGCCTACCCCCAGGGCGTTGACAATGAGCAGTTCTTC. It encodes CAISAYPQGVDNEQFF.

The V call is TRBV10-3, the J call TRBJ1-2; 9 bases line up with TRBD1. The V and J ends lost 2 bases and 0 bases, in that order; junction bases with no gene match: 13. The CDR3 covers 19 residues. CDR1 ENHRY and CDR2 SYGVKD come from the germline V gene. CDR3 nucleotide sequence: TGTGCCATCAGTGAGCCGCACGGGACAGGGAAACCATCTAACTATGGCTACACCTTC. Translated, it gives CAISEPHGTGKPSNYGYTF.

In this sample, this clonotype turned up a few times. The chain has TRBV6-1 and TRBJ2-1; the match to TRBD2 covers 8 bases. This CDR3 is 15 amino acids long. The trim removed 1 base at V and 6 bases at J, leaving 5 bases unmatched. Per the germline V gene, CDR1 is MNHNS and CDR2 is SASEGT. CDR3 bases: TGTGCCAGCAGTGAAGGAGGAGGGACTAGCAATGAGCAGTTCTTC. Translation: CASSEGGGTSNEQFF.